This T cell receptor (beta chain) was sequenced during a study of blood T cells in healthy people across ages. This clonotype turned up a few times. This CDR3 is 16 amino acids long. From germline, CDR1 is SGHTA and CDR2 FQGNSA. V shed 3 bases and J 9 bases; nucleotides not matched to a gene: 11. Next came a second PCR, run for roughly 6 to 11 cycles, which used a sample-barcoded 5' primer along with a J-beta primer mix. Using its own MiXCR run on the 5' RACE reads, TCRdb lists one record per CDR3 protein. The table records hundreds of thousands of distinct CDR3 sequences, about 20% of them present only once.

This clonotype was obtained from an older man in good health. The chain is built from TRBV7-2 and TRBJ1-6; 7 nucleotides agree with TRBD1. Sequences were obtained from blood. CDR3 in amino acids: CASSFWTGGVSSPLHF. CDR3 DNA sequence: TGTGCCAGCAGCTTCTGGACAGGTGGAGTCAGTTCACCCCTCCACTTT.